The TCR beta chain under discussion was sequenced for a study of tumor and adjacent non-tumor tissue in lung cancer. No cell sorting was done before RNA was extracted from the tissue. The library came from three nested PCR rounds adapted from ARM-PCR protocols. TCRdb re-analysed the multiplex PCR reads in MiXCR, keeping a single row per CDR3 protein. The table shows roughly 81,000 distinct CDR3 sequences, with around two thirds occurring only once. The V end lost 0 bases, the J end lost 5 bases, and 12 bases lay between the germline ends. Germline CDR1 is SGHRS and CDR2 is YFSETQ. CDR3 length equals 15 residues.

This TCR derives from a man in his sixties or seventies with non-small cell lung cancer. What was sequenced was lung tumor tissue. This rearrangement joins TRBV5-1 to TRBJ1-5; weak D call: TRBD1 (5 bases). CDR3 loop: CASSLASGVYQPQHF. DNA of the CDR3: TGCGCCAGCAGCTTGGCCTCGGGGGTATATCAGCCCCAGCATTTT. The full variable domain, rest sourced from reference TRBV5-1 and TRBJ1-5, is KAGVTQTPRYLIKTRGQQVTLSCSPISGHRSVSWYQQTPGQGLQFLFEYFSETQRNKGNFPGRFSGRQFSNSRSEMNVSTLELGDSALYLCASSLASGVYQPQHFGDGTRLSIL.